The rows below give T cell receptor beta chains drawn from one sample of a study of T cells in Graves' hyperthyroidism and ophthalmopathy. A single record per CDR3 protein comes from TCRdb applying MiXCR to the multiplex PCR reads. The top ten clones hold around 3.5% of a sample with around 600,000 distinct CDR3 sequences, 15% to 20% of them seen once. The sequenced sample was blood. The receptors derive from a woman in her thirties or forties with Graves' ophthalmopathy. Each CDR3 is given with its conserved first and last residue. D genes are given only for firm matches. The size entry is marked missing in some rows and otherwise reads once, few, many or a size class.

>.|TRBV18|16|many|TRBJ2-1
TGTGCCAGCTCATCTCCGGGACTCACCTGGCAGGGTGAGCAGTTCTTC
CASSSPGLTWQGEQFF
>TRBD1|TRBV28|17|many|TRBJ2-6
TGTGCCAGCAGTATTGGACAGGGAAGCTCTGGGGCCAACGTCCTGACTTTC
CASSIGQGSSGANVLTF
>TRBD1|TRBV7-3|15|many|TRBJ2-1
TGTGCCAGCAGCTTAAGGGGGACAGGGATTGGTGAGCAGTTCTTC
CASSLRGTGIGEQFF
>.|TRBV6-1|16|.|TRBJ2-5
TGTGCCAGCAGTTCTTTGGGGATCGGGTCCCAAGAGACCCAGTACTTC
CASSSLGIGSQETQYF
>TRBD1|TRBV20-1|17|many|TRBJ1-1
TGCAGTGCTTCTCCGGACAGGGCGGTAGGGGCATTCACTGAAGCTTTCTTT
CSASPDRAVGAFTEAFF
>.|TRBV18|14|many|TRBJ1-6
TGTGCCAGCTCACCCCAGGAGACGAATTCACCCCTCCACTTT
CASSPQETNSPLHF
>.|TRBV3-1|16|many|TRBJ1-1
TGTGCCAGCAGCCAAGGTAGATCGATGACAGGCACTGAAGCTTTCTTT
CASSQGRSMTGTEAFF
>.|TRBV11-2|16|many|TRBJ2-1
TGTGCCAGCAGCTTAGGCCGGACTACCTCCTACAATGAGCAGTTCTTC
CASSLGRTTSYNEQFF
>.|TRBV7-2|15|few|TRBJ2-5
TGTGCCAGCAGCTTAGACTTTAGCTACGGAGAGACCCAGTACTTC
CASSLDFSYGETQYF
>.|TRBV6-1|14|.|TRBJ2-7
TGTGCCAGCAGTCCCGGGGACCCCTCCTACGAGCAGTACTTC
CASSPGDPSYEQYF
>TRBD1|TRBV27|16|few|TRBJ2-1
TGTGCCAGCAGTCGAACCCAGGGGGCCGTGAACAATGAGCAGTTCTTC
CASSRTQGAVNNEQFF
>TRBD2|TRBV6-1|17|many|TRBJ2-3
TGTGCCAGCAGGCCGGGAGGGCTAGCGGGGGCCACAGATACGCAGTATTTT
CASRPGGLAGATDTQYF
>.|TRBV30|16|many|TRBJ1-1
TGTGCCTGGAGACGGTACGAGGGTCAGGCGAACACTGAAGCTTTCTTT
CAWRRYEGQANTEAFF
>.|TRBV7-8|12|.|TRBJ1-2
TGTGCCAGCAGCCCGAATTGGTATGGCTACACCTTC
CASSPNWYGYTF
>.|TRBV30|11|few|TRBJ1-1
TGTGCCTGGAGATTTCGCACTGAAGCTTTCTTT
CAWRFRTEAFF
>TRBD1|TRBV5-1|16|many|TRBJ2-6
TGCGCCAGCAGCCTCGGGACAGGCCCTGGGGCCAACGTCCTGACTTTC
CASSLGTGPGANVLTF
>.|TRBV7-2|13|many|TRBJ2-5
TGTGCCAGCAGCCCATCATGGTGGGAGACCCAGTACTTC
CASSPSWWETQYF
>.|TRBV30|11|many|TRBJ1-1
TGTGCCTGGAGTCTCGACACTGAAGCTTTCTTT
CAWSLDTEAFF
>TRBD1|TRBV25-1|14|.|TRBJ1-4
TGTGCCAGCAGCGGGACAGGATGGGGGGAAAAACTGTTTTTT
CASSGTGWGEKLFF
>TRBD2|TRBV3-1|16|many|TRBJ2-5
TGTGCCAGCAGCCGCTACGGGACTAGCGGCCAAGAGACCCAGTACTTC
CASSRYGTSGQETQYF
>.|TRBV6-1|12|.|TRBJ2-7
TGTGGCAGCAGTCAAGGTTCCTCCGAGCAGTACTTC
CGSSQGSSEQYF
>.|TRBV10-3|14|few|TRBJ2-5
TGTGCCATCAGTGAATTTCAAGGAGAAGAGACCCAGTACTTC
CAISEFQGEETQYF
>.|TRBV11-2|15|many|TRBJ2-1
TGTGCCAGCAGCTTAGGGAGCGGCGGGGCCAATGAGCAGTTCTTC
CASSLGSGGANEQFF
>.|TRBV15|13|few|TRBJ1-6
TGTGCCACCAGCAGAGAAATGCGTTCACCCCTCCACTTT
CATSREMRSPLHF
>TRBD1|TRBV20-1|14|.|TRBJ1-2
TGCAGTGCTAGACGACAGGGTATGATCTATGGCTACACCTTC
CSARRQGMIYGYTF
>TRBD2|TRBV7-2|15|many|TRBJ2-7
TGTGCCAGCAGCTTAGTAGCGGGGGAAGCCTACGAGCAGTACTTC
CASSLVAGEAYEQYF
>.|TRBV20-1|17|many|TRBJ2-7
TGCAGTGCTAGAGGGCCCATGGGGAGTAGCGGTCGCTACGAGCAGTACTTC
CSARGPMGSSGRYEQYF
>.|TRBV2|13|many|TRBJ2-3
TGTGCCAGCAGTGCTGGGACACCAGATACGCAGTATTTT
CASSAGTPDTQYF
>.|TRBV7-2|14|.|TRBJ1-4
TGTGCCAGCAGCTTTTCCGCACAGACGGAAAAACTGTTTTTT
CASSFSAQTEKLFF
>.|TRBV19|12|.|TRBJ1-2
TGTGCCAGTAGTATAGATCGAGTGAGCTACACCTTC
CASSIDRVSYTF
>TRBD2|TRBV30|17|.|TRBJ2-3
TGTGCCTGGAAACTAGCGGGGGGGCCTGGGTTGACAGATACGCAGTATTTT
CAWKLAGGPGLTDTQYF
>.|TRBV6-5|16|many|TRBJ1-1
TGTGCCAGCAGTTACTCGGGGGCAGGGGCGCTGACTGAAGCTTTCTTT
CASSYSGAGALTEAFF
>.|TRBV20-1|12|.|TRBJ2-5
TGCAGTGCGACTGGGGGCGTAGAGACCCAGTACTTC
CSATGGVETQYF
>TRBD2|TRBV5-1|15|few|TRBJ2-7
TGCGCCAGCAGCGAATCTAGCGGTACCTACAATGAGCAGTACTTC
CASSESSGTYNEQYF
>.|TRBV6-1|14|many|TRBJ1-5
TGTGCCAGCAGTGAAGTGGGGTTGGGGCAGCCCCAGCATTTT
CASSEVGLGQPQHF
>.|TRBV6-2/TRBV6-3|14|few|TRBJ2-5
TGTGCCAGCAGGCCCTCACGGGTTCAAGAGACCCAGTACTTC
CASRPSRVQETQYF
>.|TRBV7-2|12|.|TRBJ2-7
TGTGCCAGCAGCTTTCTCTCTCTCGAGCAGTACTTC
CASSFLSLEQYF
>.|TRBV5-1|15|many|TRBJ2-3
TGCGCCAGCAGCCCCTTAGCCGGGGACCCAGATACGCAGTATTTT
CASSPLAGDPDTQYF
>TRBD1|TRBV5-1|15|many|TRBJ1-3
TGCGCCAGCAGCAGTGGGACAGGGGAAGGAAACACCATATATTTT
CASSSGTGEGNTIYF
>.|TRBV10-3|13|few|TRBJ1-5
TGTGCCATCGCTCGACAGGACAATCAGCCCCAGCATTTT
CAIARQDNQPQHF
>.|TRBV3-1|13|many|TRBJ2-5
TGTGCCAGCAGGGGCCCCAGGCAAGAGACCCAGTACTTC
CASRGPRQETQYF
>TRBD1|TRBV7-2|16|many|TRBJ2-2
TGTGCCAGCAGCTTAGGGGGACAGGCGAACACCGGGGAGCTGTTTTTT
CASSLGGQANTGELFF
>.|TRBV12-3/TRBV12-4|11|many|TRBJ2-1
TGTGCCAGCAGTTTAAGGGAGGAGCAGTTCTTC
CASSLREEQFF
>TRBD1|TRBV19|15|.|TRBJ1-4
TGTGCCAGTAGTGCCCCGGGACAGGGGAATGAAAAACTGTTTTTT
CASSAPGQGNEKLFF
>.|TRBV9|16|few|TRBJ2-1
TGTGCCAGCAGCGTAGGGGACTTCGCACGATACAATGAGCAGTTCTTC
CASSVGDFARYNEQFF
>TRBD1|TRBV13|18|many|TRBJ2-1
TGTGCCAGCAGCTGGCTCCACAAACAGGGGCCTCTCGTGGGAAAGCAGTTCTTC
CASSWLHKQGPLVGKQFF
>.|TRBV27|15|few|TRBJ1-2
TGTGCCAGCAGTGGAGGACAGCCGGGGAACTATGGCTACACCTTC
CASSGGQPGNYGYTF
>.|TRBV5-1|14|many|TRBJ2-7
TGCGCCAGCAAGATACAGAGTAGCTCCTACGAGCAGTACTTC
CASKIQSSSYEQYF
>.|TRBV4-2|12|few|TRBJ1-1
TGTGCCAGCAGCCGGCCAGGGTCTGAAGCTTTCTTT
CASSRPGSEAFF
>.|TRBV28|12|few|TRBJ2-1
TGTGCCACCTCCCTAGCCTACAATGAGCAGTTCTTC
CATSLAYNEQFF
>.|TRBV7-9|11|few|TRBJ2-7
TGTGCCAGCGTAGGGACCTACGAGCAGTACTTC
CASVGTYEQYF
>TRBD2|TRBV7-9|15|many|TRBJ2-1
TGTGCCAGCAGCCATGGGACTAGCGGGAGTGATGAGCAGTTCTTC
CASSHGTSGSDEQFF
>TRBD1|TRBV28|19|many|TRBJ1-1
TGTGCCAGCTCACCCCGCTACGCATCGGACAGGGGTTTTAACACTGAAGCTTTCTTT
CASSPRYASDRGFNTEAFF
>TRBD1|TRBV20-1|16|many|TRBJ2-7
TGCAGTGCTAGAGACTGGCGGGGACAGGGAGCCTACGAGCAGTACTTC
CSARDWRGQGAYEQYF